This T cell receptor (beta chain) is drawn from a study of blood T cells in healthy people across ages. No fewer than 5.5 micrograms of total RNA were isolated from every sample. Primed by a sample-barcoded 5' primer and a J-beta primer mix, a second PCR proceeded for roughly 7 to 12 cycles. The study obtained at least 3 million CDR3-containing paired-end reads from every sample. In TCRdb, the 5' RACE reads were re-called with MiXCR into one record per CDR3 protein. This sample has about 1.6 million distinct CDR3 sequences, with roughly 32% found just once. This CDR3 is 15 amino acids long. Germline loops: CDR1 SQVTM, CDR2 ANQGSEA. V was shortened by 0 bases and J by 0 bases, with 9 bases between the two germline ends.

The genes are TRBV29-1 and TRBJ2-1; D gene uncertain. Specimen: blood. The sequence was obtained from a woman aged 30 to 39 in good health. CDR3 nucleotides: TGCAGCGTTGAAGAGTGGAAGAGCTCCTACAATGAGCAGTTCTTC. This gives the protein CSVEEWKSSYNEQFF.